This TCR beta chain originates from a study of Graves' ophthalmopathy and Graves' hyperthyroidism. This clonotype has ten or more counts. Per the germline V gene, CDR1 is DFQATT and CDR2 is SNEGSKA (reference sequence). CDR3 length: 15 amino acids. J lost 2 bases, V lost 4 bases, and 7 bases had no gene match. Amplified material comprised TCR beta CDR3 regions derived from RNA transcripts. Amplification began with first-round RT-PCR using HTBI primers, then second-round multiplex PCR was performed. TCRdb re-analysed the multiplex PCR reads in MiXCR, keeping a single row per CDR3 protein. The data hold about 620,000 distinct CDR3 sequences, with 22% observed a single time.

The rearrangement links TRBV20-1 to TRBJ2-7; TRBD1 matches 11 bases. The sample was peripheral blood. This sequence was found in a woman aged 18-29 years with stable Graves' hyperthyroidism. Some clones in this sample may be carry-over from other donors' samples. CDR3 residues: CSANPWGQGAYEQYF. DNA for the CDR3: TGCAGTGCTAACCCCTGGGGACAGGGGGCCTACGAGCAGTACTTC.